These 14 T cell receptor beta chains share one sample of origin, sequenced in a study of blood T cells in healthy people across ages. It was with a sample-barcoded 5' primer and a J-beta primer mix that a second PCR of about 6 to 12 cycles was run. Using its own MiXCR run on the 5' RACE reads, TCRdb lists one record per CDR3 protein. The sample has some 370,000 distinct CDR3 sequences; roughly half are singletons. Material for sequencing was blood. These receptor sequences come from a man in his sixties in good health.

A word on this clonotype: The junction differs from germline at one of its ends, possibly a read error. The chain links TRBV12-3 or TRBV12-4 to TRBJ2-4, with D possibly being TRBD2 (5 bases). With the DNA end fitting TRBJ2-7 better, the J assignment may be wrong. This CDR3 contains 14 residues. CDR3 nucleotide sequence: TGTGCCAGCTGTTTAGCGCCAAGAACCGACGAGCAGTACTTC. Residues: CASCLAPRTDEQYF.

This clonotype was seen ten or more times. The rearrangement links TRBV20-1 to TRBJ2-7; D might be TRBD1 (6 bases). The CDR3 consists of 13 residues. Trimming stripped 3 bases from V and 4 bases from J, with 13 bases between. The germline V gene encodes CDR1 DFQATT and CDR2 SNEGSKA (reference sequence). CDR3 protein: CSARGHPMYEQYF. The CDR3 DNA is TGCAGTGCTAGGGGACACCCGATGTACGAGCAGTACTTC.

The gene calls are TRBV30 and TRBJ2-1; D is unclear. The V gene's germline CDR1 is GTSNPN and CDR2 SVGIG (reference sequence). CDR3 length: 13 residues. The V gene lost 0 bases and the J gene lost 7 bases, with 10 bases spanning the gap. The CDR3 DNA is TGTGCCTGGAGTGTGGCCCGTGGAAATGAGCAGTTCTTC. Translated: CAWSVARGNEQFF.

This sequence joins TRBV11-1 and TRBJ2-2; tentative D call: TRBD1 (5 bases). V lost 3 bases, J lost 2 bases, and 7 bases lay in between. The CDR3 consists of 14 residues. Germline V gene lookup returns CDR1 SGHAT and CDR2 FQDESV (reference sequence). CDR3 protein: CASSLDTNTGELFF. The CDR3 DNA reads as TGTGCCAGCAGCTTGGACACCAACACCGGGGAGCTGTTTTTT.

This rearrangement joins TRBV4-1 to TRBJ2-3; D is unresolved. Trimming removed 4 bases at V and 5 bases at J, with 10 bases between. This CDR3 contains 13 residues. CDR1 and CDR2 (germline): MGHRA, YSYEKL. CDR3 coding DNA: TGCGCCAGCAGCCGTCAGACCGTAGATACGCAGTATTTT. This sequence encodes CASSRQTVDTQYF.

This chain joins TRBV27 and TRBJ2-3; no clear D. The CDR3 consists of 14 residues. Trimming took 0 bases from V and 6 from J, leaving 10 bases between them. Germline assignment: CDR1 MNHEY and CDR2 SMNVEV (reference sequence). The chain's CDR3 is CASSLSTATDTQYF. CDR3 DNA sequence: TGTGCCAGCAGTTTATCGACGGCGACGGATACGCAGTATTTT.

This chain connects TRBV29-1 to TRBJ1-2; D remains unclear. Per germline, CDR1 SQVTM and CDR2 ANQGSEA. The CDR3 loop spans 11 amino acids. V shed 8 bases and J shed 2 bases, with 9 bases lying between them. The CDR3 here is CSTTDNYGYTF. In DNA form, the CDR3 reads TGCAGCACAACTGACAACTATGGCTACACCTTC.

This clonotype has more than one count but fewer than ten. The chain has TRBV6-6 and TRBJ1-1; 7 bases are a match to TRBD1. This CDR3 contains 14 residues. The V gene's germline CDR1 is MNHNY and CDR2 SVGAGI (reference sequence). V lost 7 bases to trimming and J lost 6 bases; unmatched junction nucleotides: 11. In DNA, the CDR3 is TGTGCCAGCAATCTCCCAGGGGGAGCATCTGAAGCTTTCTTT. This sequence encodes CASNLPGGASEAFF.

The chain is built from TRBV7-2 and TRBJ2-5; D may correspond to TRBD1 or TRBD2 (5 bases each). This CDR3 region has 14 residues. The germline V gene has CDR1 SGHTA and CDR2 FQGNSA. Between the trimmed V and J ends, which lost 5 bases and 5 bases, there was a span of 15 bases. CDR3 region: CASSVGASWETQYF. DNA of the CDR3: TGTGCCAGCAGCGTAGGGGCTAGCTGGGAGACCCAGTACTTC. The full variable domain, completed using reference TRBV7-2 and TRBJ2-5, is GAGVSQSPSNKVTEKGKDVELRCDPISGHTALYWYRQSLGQGLEFLIYFQGNSAPDKSGLPSDRFSAERTGGSVSTLTIQRTQQEDSAVYLCASSVGASWETQYFGPGTRLLVL.

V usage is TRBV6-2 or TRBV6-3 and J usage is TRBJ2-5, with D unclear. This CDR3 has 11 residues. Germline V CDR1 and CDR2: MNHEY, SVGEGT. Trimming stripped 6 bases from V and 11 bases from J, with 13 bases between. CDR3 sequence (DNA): TGTGCCAGCAGCATGCAGTACAAGCAGTACTTC. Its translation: CASSMQYKQYF.

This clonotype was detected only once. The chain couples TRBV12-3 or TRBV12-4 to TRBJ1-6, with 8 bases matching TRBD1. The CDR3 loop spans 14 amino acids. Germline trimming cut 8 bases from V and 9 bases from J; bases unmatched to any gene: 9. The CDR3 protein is CASFQGAHGSPLHF. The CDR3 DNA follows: TGTGCCAGCTTCCAGGGGGCGCATGGTTCACCCCTCCACTTT.

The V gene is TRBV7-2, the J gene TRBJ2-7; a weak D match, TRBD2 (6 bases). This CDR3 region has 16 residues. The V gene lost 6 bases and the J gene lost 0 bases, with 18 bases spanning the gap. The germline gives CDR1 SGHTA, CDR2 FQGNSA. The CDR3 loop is CASRDFSGPSSYEQYF. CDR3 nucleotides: TGTGCCAGCAGGGATTTCAGCGGGCCGAGCTCCTACGAGCAGTACTTC.

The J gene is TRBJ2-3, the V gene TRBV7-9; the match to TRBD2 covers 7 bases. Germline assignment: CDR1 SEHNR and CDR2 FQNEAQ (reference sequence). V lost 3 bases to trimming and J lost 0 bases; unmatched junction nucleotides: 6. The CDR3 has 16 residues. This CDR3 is CASSFASGASTDTQYF. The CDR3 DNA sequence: TGTGCCAGCAGCTTTGCGAGCGGGGCTAGCACAGATACGCAGTATTTT.

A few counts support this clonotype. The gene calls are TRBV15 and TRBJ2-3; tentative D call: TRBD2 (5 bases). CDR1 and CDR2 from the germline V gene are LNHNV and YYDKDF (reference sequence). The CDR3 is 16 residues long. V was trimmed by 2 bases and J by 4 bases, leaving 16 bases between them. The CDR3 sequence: CATSRTGVGFPDTQYF. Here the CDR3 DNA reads TGTGCCACCAGCAGAACCGGGGTCGGCTTCCCAGATACGCAGTATTTT.